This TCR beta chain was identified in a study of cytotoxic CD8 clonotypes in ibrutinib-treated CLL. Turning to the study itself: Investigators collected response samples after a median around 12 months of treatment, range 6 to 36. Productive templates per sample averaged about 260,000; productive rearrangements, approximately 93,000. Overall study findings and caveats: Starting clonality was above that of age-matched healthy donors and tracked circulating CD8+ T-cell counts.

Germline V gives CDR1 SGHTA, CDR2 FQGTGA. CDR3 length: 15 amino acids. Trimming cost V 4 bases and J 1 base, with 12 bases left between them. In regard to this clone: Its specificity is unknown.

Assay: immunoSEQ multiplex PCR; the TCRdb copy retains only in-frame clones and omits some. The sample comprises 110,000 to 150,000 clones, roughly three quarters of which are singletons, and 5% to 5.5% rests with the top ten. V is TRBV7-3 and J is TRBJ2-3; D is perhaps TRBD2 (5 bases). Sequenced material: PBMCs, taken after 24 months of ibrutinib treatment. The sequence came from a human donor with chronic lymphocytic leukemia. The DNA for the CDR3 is TGTGCCAGCAGCTCCCCCGTTAGCGGCACAGATACGCAGTATTTT. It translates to CASSSPVSGTDTQYF.